This TCR beta chain was recovered during a study of blood T cell repertoires in COVID-19. Study as a whole: Samples taken during acute and convalescent COVID-19 were collected in the United States, Italy and Spain.

Sequenced by immunoSEQ multiplex PCR; TCRdb stores in-frame clones only, minus some. The sample shows about 250,000 clones, about nine tenths of them seen only once. The CDR3 length is 14 residues. The V segment lost 3 bases and the J segment 10 bases; nucleotides outside the gene matches: 6. The germline V gene has CDR1 MNHEY and CDR2 SVGAGI. Input material: PBMCs or T cells enriched from blood (not recorded which). The TCR sequence derives from a man aged 18 to 29 who had recovered from COVID-19. V and J are TRBV6-5 and TRBJ1-6, with 7 bases fitting TRBD1. The CDR3 bases are TGTGCCAGCAGTTATGGGACAGCAGGATCACCCCTCCACTTT. It yields the protein CASSYGTAGSPLHF.